Listed below are T cell receptor beta chains from one sample, sequenced in a study of cytomegalovirus exposure and HLA in healthy donors. Measured with immunoSEQ multiplex PCR; TCRdb has only the in-frame clones, and not every one. The sample shows fewer than 200,000 clones, about 86% of them seen only once. Sequencing was done on a sample of PBMCs. Receptors were obtained from a man aged 40-55 years in good health and CMV-seropositive. Both conserved end residues are part of each CDR3. D genes are given only for firm matches. Some rows have no size entry. The others give once, few or many, or a class for an expanded clone.

-	TRBJ1-3	TRBV5-4	-	TGTGCCAGCAGCTCCCCATCTGGAAACACCATATATTTT	CASSSPSGNTIYF
-	TRBJ2-1	TRBV30	TRBD2	TGTGCCTGGAGGCTCACCGGGACTAGCGGTTGGGGTGAGCAGTTCTTC	CAWRLTGTSGWGEQFF
-	TRBJ2-3	TRBV19	TRBD2	TGTGCCAGTAGTATCCTCTCTCGAGCGGGAGGCACAGATACGCAGTATTTT	CASSILSRAGGTDTQYF
-	TRBJ2-7	TRBV6-6	-	TGTGCCAGCCGGACACGACAGGCAACCTACGAGCAGTACTTC	CASRTRQATYEQYF
-	TRBJ1-4	TRBV5-1	TRBD1	TGCGCCAGCAGCTTGGGACAGGGACCTAATGAAAAACTGTTTTTT	CASSLGQGPNEKLFF
-	TRBJ2-6	TRBV6-1	-	TGTGCCAGCAGTGCGTCCTCCGCTCGACAGTTGATCCGTGGGGCCAACGTCCTGACTTTC	CASSASSARQLIRGANVLTF
-	TRBJ2-2	TRBV6-5	TRBD2	TGTGCCAGCGAACCGGGGACTAGCGGGAGGGGGGAGCTGTTTTTT	CASEPGTSGRGELFF
few	TRBJ2-1	TRBV6-5	TRBD1	TGTGCCAGCTTCCGACCGGGACAGGGCCGCAATGAGCAGTTCTTC	CASFRPGQGRNEQFF
once	TRBJ1-4	TRBV5-6	-	TGTGCCAGCAGTCGCGTGGCGGGCGCTAATGAAAAACTGTTTTTT	CASSRVAGANEKLFF
once	TRBJ1-3	TRBV11-1	TRBD1	TGTGCCAGCAGCGACGTGGGGCAGGGGGCGCCTGGAAACACCATATATTTT	CASSDVGQGAPGNTIYF
-	TRBJ1-1	TRBV30	-	TGTGCCTGGTACCCCCACATGAACACTGAAGCTTTCTTT	CAWYPHMNTEAFF
-	TRBJ2-3	TRBV7-2	TRBD2	TGTGCCAGCAGCTCCATGGGCGGGAGCAGCACAGATACGCAGTATTTT	CASSSMGGSSTDTQYF
-	TRBJ1-1	TRBV7-3	TRBD1	TGTGCCAGCAGCTCGGACAGGGGGATCACTGAAGCTTTCTTT	CASSSDRGITEAFF
once	TRBJ2-2	TRBV11-3	-	TGTGCCAGCAGCTTAGGTTTAACGGACACCGGGGAGCTGTTTTTT	CASSLGLTDTGELFF
-	TRBJ2-7	TRBV6-1	TRBD2	TGTGCCAGCAGTCAATCTACTAGCGGGAGCTACGAGCAGTACTTC	CASSQSTSGSYEQYF
-	TRBJ2-1	TRBV6-6	-	TGTGCCAGCAGTTACGATCCGACAACTCTCGGTGAGCAGTTCTTC	CASSYDPTTLGEQFF
-	TRBJ2-1	TRBV7-9	TRBD2	TGTGCCAGCAGCTTTAGCGGGGTCTCCTACAATGAGCAGTTCTTC	CASSFSGVSYNEQFF
-	TRBJ2-3	TRBV7-3	-	TGTGCCAGCAGCTTAAGAGCAGGAGGACGCACAGATACGCAGTATTTT	CASSLRAGGRTDTQYF
once	TRBJ2-7	TRBV28	TRBD1	TGTGCCAGCAGTTCGGGACAGGGATACGAGCAGTACTTC	CASSSGQGYEQYF
-	TRBJ1-1	TRBV6-1	TRBD1	TGTGCCAGCAGTGAAGGACAGGGGAGGTGGACTGAAGCTTTCTTT	CASSEGQGRWTEAFF
-	TRBJ2-2	TRBV9	-	TGTGCCAGCAGTAGTAGCAAATCGAACACCGGGGAGCTGTTTTTT	CASSSSKSNTGELFF
-	TRBJ2-1	TRBV7-3	-	TGTGCCAGCAGCTTACGGGGGAGGTCTCCCAATGAGCAGTTCTTC	CASSLRGRSPNEQFF
-	TRBJ2-6	TRBV28	-	TGTGCCAGCAGTCTTGACAGGTCGTTTGGGGCCAACGTCCTGACTTTC	CASSLDRSFGANVLTF
-	TRBJ2-1	TRBV11-1	TRBD1	TGTGCCAGCAGCAGGGGACAGGGTACGAGCAATGAGCAGTTCTTC	CASSRGQGTSNEQFF
-	TRBJ1-2	TRBV9	-	TGTGCCAGCAGCGCAAGCGACCAGGGAAATCATCCCTACACCTTC	CASSASDQGNHPYTF
-	TRBJ2-1	TRBV9	TRBD2	TGTGCCAGCAGCCCGAGTAGTAGCGGGATAATGAGAAATGAGCAGTTCTTC	CASSPSSSGIMRNEQFF
-	TRBJ1-2	TRBV5-1	TRBD1	TGCGCCAGCAGCTTCGGGACAGCAAACTATGGCTACACCTTC	CASSFGTANYGYTF
-	TRBJ1-5	TRBV29-1	-	TGCAGCGTTTCCCGGGACAATCAGCCCCAGCATTTT	CSVSRDNQPQHF
-	TRBJ2-6	TRBV4-3	-	TGCGCCAGCAGCCAAGGAGTAGGGACTGGGGCCAACGGCCTGACTTTC	CASSQGVGTGANGLTF
-	TRBJ1-2	TRBV6-5	TRBD1	TGTGCCAGCAGTCCGTCGACAGGGGGCGACTATGGCTACACCTTC	CASSPSTGGDYGYTF
-	TRBJ2-1	TRBV7-8	-	TGTGCCAGCAGCTCCCAAGGGGCAGGGGCCTACAATGAGCAGTTCTTC	CASSSQGAGAYNEQFF
-	TRBJ1-5	TRBV11-2	-	TGTGCCAGCAGTTTCGCGGGTAAGGATCAGCCCCAGCATTTT	CASSFAGKDQPQHF
-	TRBJ2-2	TRBV2	-	TGTGCCAGCTCTTACACCGGGGAGCTGTTTTTT	CASSYTGELFF